Listed below are T cell receptor beta chains from one sample, sequenced in a study of blood T cell repertoires in COVID-19. Sequenced by immunoSEQ multiplex PCR; TCRdb stores in-frame clones only, minus some. Of around 5,500 clones listed, almost 90% are singletons. The sequencing sample was made of peripheral blood. Receptor source: a man aged 55 to 69 with acute or convalescent COVID-19. The CDR3 runs from the conserved cysteine through the conserved F or W. Fields, in order: V gene, J gene, clone size, D gene, CDR3 protein, CDR3 DNA. The D gene is left open where the match is weak. Size is omitted from some rows. Given values are once, few, many or a class for expanded clones.

>TRBV4-1|TRBJ1-1|.|.
CASSQGGGLAFF
TGCGCCAGCAGCCAAGGGGGGGGGTTAGCTTTCTTT
>TRBV19|TRBJ2-1|.|.
CASSKDFLNEQFF
TGTGCCAGTAGTAAAGACTTTCTGAATGAGCAGTTCTTC
>TRBV30|TRBJ1-3|.|.
CAWSGGWTRGNTIYF
TGTGCCTGGAGTGGGGGCTGGACGCGCGGAAACACCATATATTTT
>TRBV7-6|TRBJ1-6|few|TRBD1
CASSQGGQTGEDSPLHF
TGTGCCAGCAGCCAAGGGGGGCAGACAGGGGAGGATTCACCCCTCCACTTT
>TRBV2|TRBJ1-6|.|TRBD1
CASRPTGATNSPLHF
TGTGCCAGCAGACCGACAGGGGCGACGAATTCACCCCTCCACTTT
>TRBV14|TRBJ1-1|.|.
CASSQAGMNTEAFF
TGTGCCAGCAGCCAAGCAGGGATGAACACTGAAGCTTTCTTT
>TRBV3-1/TRBV3-2|TRBJ2-1|.|.
CASSQIAEQFF
TGTGCCAGCAGCCAAATAGCGGAGCAGTTCTTC
>TRBV7-9|TRBJ1-1|once|.
CASSSGGGNTEAFF
TGTGCCAGCAGCTCCGGGGGAGGGAACACTGAAGCTTTCTTT
>TRBV7-2|TRBJ2-5|once|.
CASSPTTYRAQETQYF
TGTGCCAGCAGCCCAACCACATACAGGGCGCAAGAGACCCAGTACTTC
>TRBV6-5|TRBJ1-4|.|.
CASSYPGYLTNEKLFF
TGTGCCAGCAGTTACCCAGGGTACCTAACTAATGAAAAACTGTTTTTT
>TRBV2|TRBJ1-3|.|.
CASRREVVRSSGNTIYF
TGTGCCAGCAGGAGGGAGGTAGTCCGCAGCTCTGGAAACACCATATATTTT
>TRBV28|TRBJ1-5|once|.
CATSGLGNSNQPQHF
TGTGCCACCTCAGGGTTAGGAAATAGCAATCAGCCCCAGCATTTT
>TRBV18|TRBJ2-1|.|.
CASSPRAGRNEQFF
TGTGCCAGCTCACCACGGGCAGGGAGGAATGAGCAGTTCTTC
>TRBV9|TRBJ2-3|.|.
CASSAGSGRDTQYF
TGTGCCAGCAGCGCGGGTTCGGGGAGGGATACGCAGTATTTT
>TRBV6-4|TRBJ2-3|.|TRBD2
CASSDSSGGATDTQYF
TGTGCCAGCAGTGACTCTAGCGGGGGGGCCACAGATACGCAGTATTTT
>TRBV7-8|TRBJ2-3|.|.
CASSLRGSDTQYF
TGTGCCAGCAGCTTACGAGGGAGTGACACGCAGTATTTT
>TRBV11-1|TRBJ2-5|.|.
CASNRGSETQYF
TGTGCCAGCAATAGGGGTTCGGAGACCCAGTACTTC